Listed here are 5 T cell receptor beta chains from one sample, sequenced in a study of OX40 agonist ivuxolimab in advanced cancers. Here immunoSEQ multiplex PCR was the method, and the copy in TCRdb shows in-frame clones only, minus some. The sample lists fewer than 70,000 clones; about 80% were seen once. This specimen consisted of CD4+ or CD8+ T cells sorted from blood, obtained in a trial of the OX40 agonist ivuxolimab. These receptors were taken from an adult with an advanced solid tumor such as melanoma, head and neck, liver or kidney cancer.

The chain joins TRBV13 to TRBJ2-1; D gene unclear. Germline values: CDR1 PRHDT, CDR2 FYEKMQ (reference sequence). The CDR3 loop spans 15 amino acids. Trimming took off 2 bases at V and 5 bases at J, with 13 bases between the two ends. The CDR3 is CASSLTSNTDNEQFF. CDR3 in DNA: TGTGCCAGCAGCTTAACGTCTAACACAGACAATGAGCAGTTCTTC.

The rearrangement uses TRBV6-6 and TRBJ2-1, with TRBD1 matching over 7 bases. The CDR3 runs 15 residues. Germline CDR1 is MNHNY and CDR2 is SVGAGI (reference sequence). With 4 bases clipped from V and 4 bases from J, the junction kept 7 bases outside the gene matches. This CDR3 reads CASSSSGGLYNEQFF. The CDR3 nucleotides are TGTGCCAGCAGTTCCTCAGGGGGTCTTTACAATGAGCAGTTCTTC.

This clone appeared a few times. The gene calls are TRBV6-1 and TRBJ2-1; weak D call: TRBD1 (5 bases). Trimming left V 5 bases short and J 3 bases short, with 11 bases between. This CDR3 region has 14 residues. The germline CDR1 and CDR2 sequences are MNHNS and SASEGT. The CDR3 DNA sequence: TGTGCCAGCAGTATAAGACAGAACTACAATGAGCAGTTCTTC. This gives the protein CASSIRQNYNEQFF.

This clone appeared a single time. Other DNA sequences within the sample encode an identical CDR3. The V and J genes are TRBV7-9 and TRBJ1-2, with 7 bases identical to TRBD1. J was trimmed by 8 bases and V by 9 bases; bases with no gene match: 12. This CDR3 has 13 amino acids. Germline CDR1 and CDR2: SEHNR and FQNEAQ (reference sequence). The CDR3: CASRQGVGYGYTF. CDR3 DNA: TGTGCCAGTCGGCAGGGGGTAGGGTACGGCTACACCTTC.

The CDR3 reads CASSYTGGGETQYF. CDR3 DNA sequence: TGTGCCAGCAGCTACACAGGGGGCGGGGAGACCCAGTACTTC. This chain joins TRBV7-6 and TRBJ2-5, with TRBD1 matching over 9 bases. Trimming removed 4 bases from V and 5 bases from J; junction bases left unmatched: 5. Germline loops: CDR1 SGHVS, CDR2 FNYEAQ. The CDR3 has 14 amino acids. Filled out from reference TRBV7-6 and TRBJ2-5, the complete variable domain reads GAGVSQSPRYKVTKRGQDVALRCDPISGHVSLYWYRQALGQGPEFLTYFNYEAQQDKSGLPNDRFSAERPEGSISTLTIQRTEQRDSAMYRCASSYTGGGETQYFGPGTRLLVL.